This T cell receptor (beta chain) was obtained from a study of CD8+CD57+ T cells in acquired aplastic anemia. The study profiled TCR beta VDJ and CDR3 using genomic DNA as template. One entry per CDR3 protein results from TCRdb running MiXCR on the reads. Among about 270,000 distinct CDR3 sequences listed, 82% were seen once. Patients included in sequencing had previously demonstrated CD8+CD57+ cell expansion by flow cytometry. This clonotype was observed a few times. The CDR3 consists of 14 residues. Per the germline V gene, CDR1 is ENHRY and CDR2 is SYGVKD. V lost 10 bases and J lost 4; bases outside the gene matches: 7.

Sequencing input: sorted CD4+, CD8+, or CD8+CD57+ T cells (not recorded which) from PBMCs. The source is a human donor with aplastic anemia. The genes are TRBV10-3 and TRBJ1-5; the match to TRBD1 covers 10 bases. CDR3 amino acids: CATSGTGENQPQHF. For the CDR3, the DNA is TGTGCCACCTCCGGGACAGGGGAGAATCAGCCCCAGCATTTT.